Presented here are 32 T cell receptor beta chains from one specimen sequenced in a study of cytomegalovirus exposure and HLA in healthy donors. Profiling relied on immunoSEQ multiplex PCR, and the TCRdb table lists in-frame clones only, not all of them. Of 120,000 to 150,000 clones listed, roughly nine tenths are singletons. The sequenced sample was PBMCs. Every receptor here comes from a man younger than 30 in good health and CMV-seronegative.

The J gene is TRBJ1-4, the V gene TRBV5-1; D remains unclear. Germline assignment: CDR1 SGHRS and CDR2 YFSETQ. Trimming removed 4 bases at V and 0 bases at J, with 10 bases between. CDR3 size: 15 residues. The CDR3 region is CASSPGQATNEKLFF. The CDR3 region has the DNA TGCGCCAGCAGCCCCGGCCAGGCAACTAATGAAAAACTGTTTTTT.

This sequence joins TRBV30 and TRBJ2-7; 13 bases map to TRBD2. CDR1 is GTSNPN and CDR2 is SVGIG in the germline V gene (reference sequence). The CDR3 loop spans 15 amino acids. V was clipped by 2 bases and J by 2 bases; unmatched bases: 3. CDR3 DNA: TGTGCCTGGAGTTCGGGACTAGCGGGACCCTACGAGCAGTACTTC. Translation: CAWSSGLAGPYEQYF.

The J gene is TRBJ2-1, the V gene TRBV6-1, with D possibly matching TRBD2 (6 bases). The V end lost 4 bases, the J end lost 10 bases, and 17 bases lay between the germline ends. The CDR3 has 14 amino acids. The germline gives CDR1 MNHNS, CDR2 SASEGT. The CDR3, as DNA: TGTGCCAGCAGTGTTGAGGGAGGTGTACAGGAGCAGTTCTTC. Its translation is CASSVEGGVQEQFF.

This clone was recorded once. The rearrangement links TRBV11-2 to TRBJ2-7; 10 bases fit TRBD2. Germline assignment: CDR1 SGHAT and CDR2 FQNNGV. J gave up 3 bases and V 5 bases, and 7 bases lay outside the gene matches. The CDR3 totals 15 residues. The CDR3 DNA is TGTGCCAGCAGCCCAAGCGGGGGGGCCTTCTACGAGCAGTACTTC. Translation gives CASSPSGGAFYEQYF.

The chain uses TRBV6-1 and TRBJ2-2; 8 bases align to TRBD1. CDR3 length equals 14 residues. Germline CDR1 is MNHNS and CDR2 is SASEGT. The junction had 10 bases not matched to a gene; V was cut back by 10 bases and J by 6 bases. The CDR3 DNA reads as TGTGCCATCGACAGGGGAAGGGGCCCCGGGGAGCTGTTTTTT. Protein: CAIDRGRGPGELFF.

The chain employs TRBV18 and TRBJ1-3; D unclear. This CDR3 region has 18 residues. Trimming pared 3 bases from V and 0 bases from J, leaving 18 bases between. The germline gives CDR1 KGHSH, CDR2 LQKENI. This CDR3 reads CASSPTANYLSSGNTIYF. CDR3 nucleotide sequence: TGTGCCAGCTCACCGACGGCAAACTACCTATCCTCTGGAAACACCATATATTTT. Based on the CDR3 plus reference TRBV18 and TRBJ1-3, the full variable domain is NAGVMQNPRHLVRRRGQEARLRCSPMKGHSHVYWYRQLPEEGLKFMVYLQKENIIDESGMPKERFSAEFPKEGPSILRIQQVVRGDSAAYFCASSPTANYLSSGNTIYFGEGSWLTVV.

CDR3 residues: CASSSLVSTDTQYF. The CDR3 DNA follows: TGCGCCAGCAGCTCTCTAGTTAGCACAGATACGCAGTATTTT. This chain uses TRBV5-1 with TRBJ2-3; D gene uncertain. The CDR3 consists of 14 residues. V was trimmed by 3 bases and J by 0 bases, leaving 8 bases between them. Germline CDR1 and CDR2: SGHRS and YFSETQ.

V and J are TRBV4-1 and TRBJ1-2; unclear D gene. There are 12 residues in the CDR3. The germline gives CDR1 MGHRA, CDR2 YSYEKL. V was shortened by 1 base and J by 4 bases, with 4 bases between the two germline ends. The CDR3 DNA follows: TGCGCCAGCAGCCAAGGGCTCTATGGCTACACCTTC. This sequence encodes CASSQGLYGYTF.

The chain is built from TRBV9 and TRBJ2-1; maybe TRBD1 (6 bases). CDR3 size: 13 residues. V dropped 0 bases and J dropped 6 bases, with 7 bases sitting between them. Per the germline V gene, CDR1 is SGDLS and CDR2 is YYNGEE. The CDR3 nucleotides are TGTGCCAGCAGCGTAGGGGGGCTCAATGAGCAGTTCTTC. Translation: CASSVGGLNEQFF.

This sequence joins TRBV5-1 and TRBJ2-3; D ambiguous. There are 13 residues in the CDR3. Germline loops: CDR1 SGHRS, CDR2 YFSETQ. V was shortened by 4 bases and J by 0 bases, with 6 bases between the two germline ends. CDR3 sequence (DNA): TGCGCCAGCAGCCCTACTAGCACAGATACGCAGTATTTT. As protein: CASSPTSTDTQYF.

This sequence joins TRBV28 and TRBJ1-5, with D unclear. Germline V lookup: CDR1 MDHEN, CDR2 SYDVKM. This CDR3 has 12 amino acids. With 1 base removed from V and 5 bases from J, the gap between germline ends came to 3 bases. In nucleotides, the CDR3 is TGTGCCAGCAGTTTATCGGATCAGCCCCAGCATTTT. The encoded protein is CASSLSDQPQHF.

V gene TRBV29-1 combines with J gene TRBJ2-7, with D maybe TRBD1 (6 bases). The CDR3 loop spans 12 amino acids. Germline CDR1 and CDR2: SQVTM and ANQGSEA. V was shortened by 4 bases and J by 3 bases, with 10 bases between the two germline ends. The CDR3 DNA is TGCAGCGTTGGGGCAGGGGTCTACGAGCAGTACTTC. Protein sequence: CSVGAGVYEQYF.

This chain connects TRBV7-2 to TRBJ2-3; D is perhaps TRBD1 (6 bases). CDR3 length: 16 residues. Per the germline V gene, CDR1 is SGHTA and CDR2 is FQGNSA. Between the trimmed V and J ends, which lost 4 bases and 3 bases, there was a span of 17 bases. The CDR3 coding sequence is TGTGCCAGCAGCTCCCCCCCCCAGGGGTGGACAGATACGCAGTATTTT. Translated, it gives CASSSPPQGWTDTQYF.

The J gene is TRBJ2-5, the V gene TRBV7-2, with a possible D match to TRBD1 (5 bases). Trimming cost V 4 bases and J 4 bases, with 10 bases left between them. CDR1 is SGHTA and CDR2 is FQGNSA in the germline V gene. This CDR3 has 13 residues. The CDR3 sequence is CASSSRQRETQYF. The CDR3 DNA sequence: TGTGCCAGCAGCTCCCGACAGCGAGAGACCCAGTACTTC.

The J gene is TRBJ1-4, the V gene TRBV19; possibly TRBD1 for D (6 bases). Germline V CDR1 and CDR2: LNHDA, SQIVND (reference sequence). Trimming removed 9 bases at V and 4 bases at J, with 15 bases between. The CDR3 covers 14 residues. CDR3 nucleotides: TGTGCCAGCGTCGACAGGTTCAGTAATGAAAAACTGTTTTTT. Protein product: CASVDRFSNEKLFF.

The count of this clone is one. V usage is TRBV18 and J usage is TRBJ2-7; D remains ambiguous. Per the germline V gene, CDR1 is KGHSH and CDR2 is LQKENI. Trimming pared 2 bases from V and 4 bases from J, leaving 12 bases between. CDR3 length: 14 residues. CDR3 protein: CASSPDSGEYEQYF. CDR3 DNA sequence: TGTGCCAGCTCACCAGATAGTGGTGAGTACGAGCAGTACTTC.

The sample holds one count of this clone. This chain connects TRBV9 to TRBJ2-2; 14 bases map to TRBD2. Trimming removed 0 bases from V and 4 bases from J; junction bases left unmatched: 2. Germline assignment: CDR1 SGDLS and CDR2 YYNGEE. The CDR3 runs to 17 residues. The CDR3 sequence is CASSVGTSGRFTGELFF. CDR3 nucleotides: TGTGCCAGCAGCGTAGGGACTAGCGGGAGGTTCACCGGGGAGCTGTTTTTT.

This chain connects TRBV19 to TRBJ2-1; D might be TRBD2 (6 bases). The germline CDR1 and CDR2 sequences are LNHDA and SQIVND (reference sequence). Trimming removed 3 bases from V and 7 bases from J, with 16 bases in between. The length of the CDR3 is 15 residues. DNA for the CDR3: TGTGCCAGTAGTATGGCGGGGTGGCGGGAAAATGAGCAGTTCTTC. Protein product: CASSMAGWRENEQFF. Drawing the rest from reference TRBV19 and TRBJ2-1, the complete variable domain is DGGITQSPKYLFRKEGQNVTLSCEQNLNHDAMYWYRQDPGQGLRLIYYSQIVNDFQKGDIAEGYSVSREKKESFPLTVTSAQKNPTAFYLCASSMAGWRENEQFFGPGTRLTVL.

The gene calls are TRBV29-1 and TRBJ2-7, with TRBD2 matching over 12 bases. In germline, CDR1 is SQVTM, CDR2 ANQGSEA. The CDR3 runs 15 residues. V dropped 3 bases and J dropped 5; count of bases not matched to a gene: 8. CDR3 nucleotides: TGCAGCGTTGAGTGGACTAGCGGGATAAGTAACGAGCAGTACTTC. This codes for CSVEWTSGISNEQYF.

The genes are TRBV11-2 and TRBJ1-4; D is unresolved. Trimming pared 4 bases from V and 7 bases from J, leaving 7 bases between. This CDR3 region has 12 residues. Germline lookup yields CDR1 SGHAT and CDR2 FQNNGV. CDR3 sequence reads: CASSWAGEKLFF. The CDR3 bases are TGTGCCAGCAGCTGGGCCGGTGAAAAACTGTTTTTT. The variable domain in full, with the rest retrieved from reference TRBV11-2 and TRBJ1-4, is EAGVAQSPRYKIIEKRQSVAFWCNPISGHATLYWYQQILGQGPKLLIQFQNNGVVDDSQLPKDRFSAERLKGVDSTLKIQPAKLEDSAVYLCASSWAGEKLFFGSGTQLSVL.

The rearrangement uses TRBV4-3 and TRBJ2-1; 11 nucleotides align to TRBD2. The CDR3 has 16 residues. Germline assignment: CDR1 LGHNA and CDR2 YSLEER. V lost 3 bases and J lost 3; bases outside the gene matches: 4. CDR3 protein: CASSQETSGNYNEQFF. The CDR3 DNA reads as TGCGCCAGCAGCCAGGAGACTAGCGGGAACTACAATGAGCAGTTCTTC.

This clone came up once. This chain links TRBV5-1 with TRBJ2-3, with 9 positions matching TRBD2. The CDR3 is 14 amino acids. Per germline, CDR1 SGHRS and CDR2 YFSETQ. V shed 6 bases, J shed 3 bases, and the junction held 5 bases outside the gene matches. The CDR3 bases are TGCGCCAGCAATCTAGCGGGAAGGACAGATACGCAGTATTTT. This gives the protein CASNLAGRTDTQYF. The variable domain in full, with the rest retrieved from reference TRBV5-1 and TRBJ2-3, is KAGVTQTPRYLIKTRGQQVTLSCSPISGHRSVSWYQQTPGQGLQFLFEYFSETQRNKGNFPGRFSGRQFSNSRSEMNVSTLELGDSALYLCASNLAGRTDTQYFGPGTRLTVL.

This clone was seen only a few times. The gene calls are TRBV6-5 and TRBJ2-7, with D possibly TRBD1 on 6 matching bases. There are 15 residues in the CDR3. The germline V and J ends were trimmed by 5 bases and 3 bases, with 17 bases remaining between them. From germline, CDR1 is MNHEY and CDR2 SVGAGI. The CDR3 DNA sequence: TGTGCCAGCAGTAAACCCGGGACATCTCACTACGAGCAGTACTTC. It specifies CASSKPGTSHYEQYF.

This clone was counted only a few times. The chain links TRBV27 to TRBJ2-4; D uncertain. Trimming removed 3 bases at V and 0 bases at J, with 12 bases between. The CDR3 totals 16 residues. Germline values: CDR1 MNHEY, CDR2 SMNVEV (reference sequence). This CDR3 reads CASSFPADLAKNIQYF. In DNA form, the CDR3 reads TGTGCCAGCAGTTTTCCCGCAGATCTAGCCAAAAACATTCAGTACTTC.

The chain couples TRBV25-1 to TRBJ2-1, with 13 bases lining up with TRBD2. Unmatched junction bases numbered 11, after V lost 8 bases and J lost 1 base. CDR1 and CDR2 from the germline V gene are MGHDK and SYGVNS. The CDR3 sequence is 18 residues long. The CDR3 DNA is TGTGCCAGCGTAGGGGGACTAGCGGGATTTGTGTCCTACAATGAGCAGTTCTTC. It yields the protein CASVGGLAGFVSYNEQFF.

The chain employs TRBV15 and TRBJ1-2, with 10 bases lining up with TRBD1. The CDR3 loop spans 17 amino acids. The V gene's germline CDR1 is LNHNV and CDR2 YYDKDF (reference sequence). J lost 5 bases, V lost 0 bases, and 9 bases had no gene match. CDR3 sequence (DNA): TGTGCCACCAGCAGAGATCGGGGGACAGGGGTCTTTTATGGCTACACCTTC. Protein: CATSRDRGTGVFYGYTF.

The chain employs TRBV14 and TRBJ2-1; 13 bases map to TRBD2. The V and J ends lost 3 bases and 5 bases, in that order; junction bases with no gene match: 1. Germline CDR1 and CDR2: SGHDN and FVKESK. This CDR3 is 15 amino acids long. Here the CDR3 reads CASSQGLAGNNEQFF. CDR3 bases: TGTGCCAGCAGCCAGGGACTAGCGGGGAACAATGAGCAGTTCTTC.

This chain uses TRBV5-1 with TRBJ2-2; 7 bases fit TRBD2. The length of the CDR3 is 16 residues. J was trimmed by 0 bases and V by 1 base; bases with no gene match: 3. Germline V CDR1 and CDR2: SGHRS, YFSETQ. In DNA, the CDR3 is TGCGCCAGCAGCTTGATTGGGGGGGCGAACACCGGGGAGCTGTTTTTT. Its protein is CASSLIGGANTGELFF.

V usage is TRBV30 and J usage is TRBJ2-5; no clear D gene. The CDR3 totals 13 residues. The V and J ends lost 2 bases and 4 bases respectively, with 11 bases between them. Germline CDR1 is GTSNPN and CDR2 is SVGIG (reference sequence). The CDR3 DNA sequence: TGTGCCTGGAGTCCCCACAGTAGAGAGACCCAGTACTTC. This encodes CAWSPHSRETQYF.

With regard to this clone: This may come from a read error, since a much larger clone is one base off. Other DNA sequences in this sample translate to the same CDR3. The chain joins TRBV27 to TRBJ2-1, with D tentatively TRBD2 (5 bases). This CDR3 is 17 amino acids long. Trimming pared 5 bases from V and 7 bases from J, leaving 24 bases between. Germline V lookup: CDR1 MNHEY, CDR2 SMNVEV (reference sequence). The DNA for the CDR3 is TGTGCCAGCAGTCGATACAGAACTAGTGGGAGAGGAAATGAGCAGTTCTTC. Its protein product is CASSRYRTSGRGNEQFF.

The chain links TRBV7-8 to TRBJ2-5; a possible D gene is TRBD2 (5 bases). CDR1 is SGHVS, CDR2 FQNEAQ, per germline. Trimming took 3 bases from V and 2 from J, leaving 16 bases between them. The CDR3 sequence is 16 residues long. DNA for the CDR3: TGTGCCAGCAGCTTGTGGGGAGAGTCAGTTCAAGAGACCCAGTACTTC. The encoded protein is CASSLWGESVQETQYF.

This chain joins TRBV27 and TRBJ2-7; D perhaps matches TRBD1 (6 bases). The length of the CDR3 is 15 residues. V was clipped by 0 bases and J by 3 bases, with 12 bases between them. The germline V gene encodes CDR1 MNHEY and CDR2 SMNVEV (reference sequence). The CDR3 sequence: CASSLSAGEHYEQYF. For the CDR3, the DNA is TGTGCCAGCAGTTTATCTGCAGGGGAGCACTACGAGCAGTACTTC.